The following is a TCR beta chain sequence with its context. Sequenced by immunoSEQ multiplex PCR; TCRdb stores in-frame clones only, minus some. The sample records about 93,000 clones, approximately 95% being singletons. CDR1 SGHVS and CDR2 FQNEAQ come from the germline V gene. The V end was cut by 5 bases, the J end by 4 bases, with 14 bases between. CDR3 length: 14 residues. The entry originates in a study of technical replicates of blood from a handful of donors. Sequenced material: T cells isolated from PBMCs. This receptor was obtained from a human donor in good health. The V and J genes are TRBV7-8 and TRBJ2-5; maybe TRBD1 (6 bases). CDR3 protein: CASSPWGQVETQYF. CDR3 coding DNA: TGTGCCAGCAGCCCCTGGGGGCAAGTAGAGACCCAGTACTTC.